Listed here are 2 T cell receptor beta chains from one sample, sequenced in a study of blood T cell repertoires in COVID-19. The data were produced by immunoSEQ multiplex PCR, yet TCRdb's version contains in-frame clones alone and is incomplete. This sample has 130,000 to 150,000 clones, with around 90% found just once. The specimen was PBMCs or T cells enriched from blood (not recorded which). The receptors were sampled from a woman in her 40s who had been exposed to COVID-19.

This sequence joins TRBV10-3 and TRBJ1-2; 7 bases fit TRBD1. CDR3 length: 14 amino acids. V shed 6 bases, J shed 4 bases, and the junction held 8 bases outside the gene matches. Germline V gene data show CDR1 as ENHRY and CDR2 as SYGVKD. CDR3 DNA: TGTGCCATCAGCCCCTATGACAGGGTCTATGGCTACACCTTC. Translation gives CAISPYDRVYGYTF.

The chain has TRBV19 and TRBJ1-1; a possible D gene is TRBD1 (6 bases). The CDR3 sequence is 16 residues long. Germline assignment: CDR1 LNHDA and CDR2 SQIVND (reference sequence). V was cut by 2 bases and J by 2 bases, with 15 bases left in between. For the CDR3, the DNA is TGTGCCAGTAGTATAAAAGGGACAACCTTCAACACTGAAGCTTTCTTT. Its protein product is CASSIKGTTFNTEAFF.